The clone carrying this TCR beta chain was counted ten times or more. Its cognate antigen is unknown. This entry is derived from a study of T cell repertoires in cytomegalovirus infection. The wider study: HLA-B-restricted CMV epitopes that are well studied, plus recently identified HLA-C-restricted ones, were used by the study. In public TCR beta signatures, there were indications of both CMV infection and matching HLA type. Study-level findings and limits: The ex vivo response was dominated by HLA-C-restricted CMV-specific TCR beta clonotypes. Carriage of CMV together with the relevant HLA was identifiable through cumulative public TCR beta family frequency.

CDR1 is SGHTA, CDR2 FQGNSA, per germline. V was clipped by 4 bases and J by 4 bases, with 13 bases between them. The CDR3 extends over 14 amino acids. TCRdb used MiXCR to reprocess the reads, holding one entry per CDR3 protein. The repertoire includes a few hundred thousand distinct CDR3 sequences, just under 25% of them detected once, and 13% sits in the top ten. The TCR sequence derives from a human donor in good health (CMV status not recorded). Some clones in this sample may be carry-over from other donors' samples. The rearrangement uses TRBV7-2 and TRBJ2-5; D gene ambiguous. The material was cultured PBMCs, obtained from culture after CMV antigen stimulation. The CDR3 DNA reads TGTGCCAGCAGCTCCCTGGTGCCCCCAGAGACCCAGTACTTC. Translating gives CASSSLVPPETQYF. Together with reference TRBV7-2 and TRBJ2-5, the CDR3 gives the full variable domain: GAGVSQSPSNKVTEKGKDVELRCDPISGHTALYWYRQSLGQGLEFLIYFQGNSAPDKSGLPSDRFSAERTGGSVSTLTIQRTQQEDSAVYLCASSSLVPPETQYFGPGTRLLVL.